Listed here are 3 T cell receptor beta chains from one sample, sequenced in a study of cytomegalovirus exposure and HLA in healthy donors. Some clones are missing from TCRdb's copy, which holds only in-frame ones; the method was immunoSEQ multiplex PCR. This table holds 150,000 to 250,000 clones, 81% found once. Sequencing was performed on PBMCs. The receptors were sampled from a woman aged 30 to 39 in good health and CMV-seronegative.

The CDR3 coding sequence is TGCGCCAGCAGTGAGGCCCGGGGGGGGCCCACTGAAGCTTTCTTT. This translates into CASSEARGGPTEAFF. The genes are TRBV10-1 and TRBJ1-1; tentative D call: TRBD1 (6 bases). Per the germline V gene, CDR1 is WNHNN and CDR2 is SYGVQD (reference sequence). With 2 bases removed from V and 4 bases from J, the gap between germline ends came to 14 bases. This CDR3 is 15 amino acids long.

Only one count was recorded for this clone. CDR3 sequence (DNA): TGTGCCAGTAGTATATCCCCGACAGGGTCCGTACAGCCCCAGCATTTT. Protein: CASSISPTGSVQPQHF. This chain uses TRBV19 with TRBJ1-5, with TRBD1 identical over 7 bases. The CDR3 consists of 16 residues. After removal of 2 bases from V and 7 bases from J, the junction contained 11 bases not matched to a gene. Germline V lookup: CDR1 LNHDA, CDR2 SQIVND (reference sequence).

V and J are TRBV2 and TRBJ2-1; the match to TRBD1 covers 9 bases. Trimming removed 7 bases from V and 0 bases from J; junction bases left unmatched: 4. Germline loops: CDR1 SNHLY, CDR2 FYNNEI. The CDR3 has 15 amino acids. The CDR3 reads CASMRTGASYNEQFF. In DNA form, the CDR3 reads TGTGCCAGCATGAGGACAGGGGCCTCCTACAATGAGCAGTTCTTC.